The 10 T cell receptor beta chains listed next were all sequenced from one sample in a study of blood T cells in healthy people across ages. Alongside a J-beta primer mix, a sample-barcoded 5' primer served in a second PCR lasting 7 to 11 cycles. TCRdb reprocessed the 5' RACE reads via MiXCR and lists one record per CDR3 protein. The sample includes 800,000 to 1,300,000 distinct CDR3 sequences, less than 25% of them seen just once. This sample also appeared in a second study, on T cells of mothers and their children.

Sequencing was performed on blood. All receptors derive from a girl aged 2-10 years in good health.

This chain uses TRBV7-9 with TRBJ2-1, with D unresolved. Trimming took off 5 bases at V and 0 bases at J, with 17 bases between the two ends. The CDR3 has 17 residues. Germline CDR1 and CDR2: SEHNR and FQNEAQ (reference sequence). The chain's CDR3 is CASSPDGLRYSYNEQFF. The CDR3 region has the DNA TGTGCCAGCAGCCCGGACGGCCTCCGATACTCCTACAATGAGCAGTTCTTC.

The chain joins TRBV6-6 to TRBJ1-1; D gene unclear. This CDR3 contains 14 residues. CDR1 is MNHNY, CDR2 SVGAGI, per germline (reference sequence). V shed 5 bases and J shed 2 bases, with 12 bases lying between them. CDR3: CASSTDPANTEAFF. CDR3 in DNA: TGTGCCAGCAGTACAGATCCTGCCAACACTGAAGCTTTCTTT.

Ten or more counts support this clonotype. This sequence joins TRBV12-3 or TRBV12-4 and TRBJ1-1; TRBD1 aligns across 7 bases. The CDR3 runs 12 residues. With V trimmed by 6 bases and J by 7 bases, 5 bases remained unmatched. CDR3 region: CASSLTGVEAFF. The CDR3 DNA is TGTGCCAGCAGCTTAACAGGGGTTGAAGCTTTCTTT.

This clonotype appeared once. The chain has TRBV20-1 and TRBJ2-5; the D call may be TRBD1 or TRBD2 (5 bases each). The CDR3 runs to 14 residues. The V gene lost 3 bases and the J gene lost 2 bases, with 13 bases spanning the gap. Germline V gene lookup returns CDR1 DFQATT and CDR2 SNEGSKA (reference sequence). The CDR3 loop reads CSARDGGEQETQYF. CDR3 bases: TGCAGTGCTAGGGATGGGGGAGAGCAAGAGACCCAGTACTTC.

V gene TRBV5-1 combines with J gene TRBJ1-6; 7 bases are a match to TRBD1. The V gene end was trimmed by 1 base and the J gene end by 8 bases; junction bases not matched to a gene: 12. Germline CDR1 reads SGHRS; CDR2 reads YFSETQ. CDR3 length: 17 amino acids. The CDR3 reads CASSLKMSRDRDSPLHF. CDR3 nucleotide sequence: TGCGCCAGCAGCTTGAAGATGAGCAGGGACAGAGATTCACCCCTCCACTTT.

V is TRBV7-8 and J is TRBJ2-1, with D tentatively TRBD2 (5 bases). V was clipped by 6 bases and J by 7 bases, with 22 bases between them. Per the germline V gene, CDR1 is SGHVS and CDR2 is FQNEAQ. The CDR3 contains 16 residues. The CDR3 DNA follows: TGTGCCAGCAGGACCCCGCCCGGGGAATATTTGAATGAGCAGTTCTTC. Its protein is CASRTPPGEYLNEQFF.

This clonotype was observed a few times. The rearrangement uses TRBV4-3 and TRBJ1-5, with D unclear. The CDR3 covers 14 residues. Germline CDR1 and CDR2: LGHNA and YSLEER. The V gene lost 0 bases and the J gene lost 6 bases, with 9 bases spanning the gap. CDR3 bases: TGCGCCAGCAGCCAAGATATCGGGGTTCAGCCCCAGCATTTT. Translation: CASSQDIGVQPQHF.

This chain's CDR3 is CASRGIDIQYF. For the CDR3, the DNA is TGTGCCAGCCGCGGGATAGACATTCAGTACTTC. V usage is TRBV6-2 or TRBV6-3 and J usage is TRBJ2-4; a weak D match, TRBD2 (6 bases). CDR1 is MNHEY and CDR2 is SVGEGT in the germline V gene. The CDR3 is made up of 11 amino acids. The V end was cut by 8 bases, the J end by 8 bases, with 10 bases between.

This chain links TRBV3-1 with TRBJ2-2, with 9 bases identical to TRBD2. V lost 1 base, J lost 2 bases, and 8 bases stayed unmatched. The germline V gene encodes CDR1 LGHDT and CDR2 YNNKEL (reference sequence). CDR3 length: 18 residues. The CDR3 region is CASSQVRGRAHNTGELFF. The CDR3, as DNA: TGTGCCAGCAGCCAAGTACGCGGGAGGGCCCATAACACCGGGGAGCTGTTTTTT.

Only a few counts were recorded for this clonotype. The gene calls are TRBV7-8 and TRBJ1-4; no definite D call. Germline CDR1 and CDR2: SGHVS and FQNEAQ. V dropped 1 base and J dropped 10 bases, with 10 bases sitting between them. The CDR3 consists of 13 residues. The CDR3 nucleotides read TGTGCCAGCAGCTTAGATCGTTTGGGAAAACTGTTTTTT. Residues: CASSLDRLGKLFF.